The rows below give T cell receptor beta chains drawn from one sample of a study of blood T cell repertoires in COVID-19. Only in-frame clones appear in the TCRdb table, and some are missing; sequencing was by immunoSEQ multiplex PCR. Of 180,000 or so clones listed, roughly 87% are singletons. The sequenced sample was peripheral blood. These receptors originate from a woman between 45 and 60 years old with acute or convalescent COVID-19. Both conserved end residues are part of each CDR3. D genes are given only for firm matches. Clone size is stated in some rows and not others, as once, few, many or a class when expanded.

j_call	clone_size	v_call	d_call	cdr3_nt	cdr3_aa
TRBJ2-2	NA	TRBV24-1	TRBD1	TGTGCCACTCTAACCGGGACAGGGGGAATTAAAGCGGGGGAGCTGTTTTTT	CATLTGTGGIKAGELFF
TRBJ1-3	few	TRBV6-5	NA	TGTGCCAGCAGTTACTCGCTAGGCTCTGGAAACACCATATATTTT	CASSYSLGSGNTIYF
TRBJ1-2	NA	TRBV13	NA	TGTGCCAGCAGCAAGCGGACGGTAGCTAACTATGGCTACACCTTC	CASSKRTVANYGYTF
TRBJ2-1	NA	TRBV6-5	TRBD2	TGTGCCAGCAGTTCTAGCGGGAGAAGGTCTAATGAGCAGTTCTTC	CASSSSGRRSNEQFF
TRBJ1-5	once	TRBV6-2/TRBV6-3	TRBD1	TGTGCCAGCAGCGACAGGGCCGAGGATCAGCCCCAGCATTTT	CASSDRAEDQPQHF
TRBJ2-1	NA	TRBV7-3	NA	TGTGCCAGCAGCCCCCAACCCTCCGGGACTCACAATGAGCAGTTCTTC	CASSPQPSGTHNEQFF
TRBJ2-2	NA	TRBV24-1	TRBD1	TGTGCCACCAGTGACCCGGGACAGGGTACGACCGGGGAGCTGTTTTTT	CATSDPGQGTTGELFF
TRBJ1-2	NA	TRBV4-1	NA	TGCGCCAGCAGCCGGGGGGGTACAGGGAACTATGGCTACACCTTC	CASSRGGTGNYGYTF
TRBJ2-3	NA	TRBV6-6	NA	TGTGCCAGCAGTCCATTGGGGGGAGCTAGCACAGATACGCAGTATTTT	CASSPLGGASTDTQYF
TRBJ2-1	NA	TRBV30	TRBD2	TGTGCCTGGACGCGCCTAGCGGGAGGCGAGGAGCAGTTCTTC	CAWTRLAGGEEQFF
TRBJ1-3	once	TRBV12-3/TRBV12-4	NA	TGTGCCAGCAGTTCGCGGGACACCATATATTTT	CASSSRDTIYF
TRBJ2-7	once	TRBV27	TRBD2	TGTGCCAGCAGTTCCCAGGATGCGGGGGCCTACGAGCAGTACTTC	CASSSQDAGAYEQYF
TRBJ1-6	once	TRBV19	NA	TGTGCCAGTAGTATCGATTTGGGGGGAGGTTCACCCCTCCACTTT	CASSIDLGGGSPLHF
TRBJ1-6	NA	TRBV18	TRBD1	TGTGCCAGCTCACCAATTAGCACAGGGGGATCACCCCTCCACTTT	CASSPISTGGSPLHF
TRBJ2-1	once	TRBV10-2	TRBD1	TGCGCCAGCAGTGATTGGACCGGGACAGCCGTTTACAATGAGCAGTTCTTC	CASSDWTGTAVYNEQFF
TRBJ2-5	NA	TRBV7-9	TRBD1	TGTGCCAGCAGCCCCGCTTGGGGACAGGCGAAGCAAGAGACCCAGTACTTC	CASSPAWGQAKQETQYF
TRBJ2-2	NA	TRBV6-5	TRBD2	TGTGCCAGCAAGGGACTAGCGGCGAACACCGGGGAGCTGTTTTTT	CASKGLAANTGELFF
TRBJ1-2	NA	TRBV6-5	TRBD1	TGTGCCATCGACAGGGTCCCTAATTATGGCTACACCTTC	CAIDRVPNYGYTF
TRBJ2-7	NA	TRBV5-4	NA	TGTGCCAGCAGCTTGGAACATGCCTACGAGCAGTACTTC	CASSLEHAYEQYF
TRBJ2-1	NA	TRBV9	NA	TGTGCCAGCAGCGGGGCCCCAGGGGCGGATGAGCAGTTCTTC	CASSGAPGADEQFF
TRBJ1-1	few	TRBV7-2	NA	TGTGCCAGCAGCTTCCGGGTAGCGAACACTGAAGCTTTCTTT	CASSFRVANTEAFF
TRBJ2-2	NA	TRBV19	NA	TGTGCCAGTAGTTTTCAGTACACCGGGGAGCTGTTTTTT	CASSFQYTGELFF
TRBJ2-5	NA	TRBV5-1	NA	TGCGCCAGCAGCTTGGACCCGGGAGTTGGCATGGAGACCCAGTACTTC	CASSLDPGVGMETQYF
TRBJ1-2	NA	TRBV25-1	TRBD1	TGTGCCAGCAGTGCCCCGGACAGGATCTCTGGCTACACCTTC	CASSAPDRISGYTF
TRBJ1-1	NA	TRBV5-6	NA	TGTGCCAGCAGCTCCACGGACACTGAAGCTTTCTTT	CASSSTDTEAFF
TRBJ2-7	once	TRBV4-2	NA	TGTGCCAGCAGCCAAGGTCCCAGCGCCTACGAGCAGTACTTC	CASSQGPSAYEQYF